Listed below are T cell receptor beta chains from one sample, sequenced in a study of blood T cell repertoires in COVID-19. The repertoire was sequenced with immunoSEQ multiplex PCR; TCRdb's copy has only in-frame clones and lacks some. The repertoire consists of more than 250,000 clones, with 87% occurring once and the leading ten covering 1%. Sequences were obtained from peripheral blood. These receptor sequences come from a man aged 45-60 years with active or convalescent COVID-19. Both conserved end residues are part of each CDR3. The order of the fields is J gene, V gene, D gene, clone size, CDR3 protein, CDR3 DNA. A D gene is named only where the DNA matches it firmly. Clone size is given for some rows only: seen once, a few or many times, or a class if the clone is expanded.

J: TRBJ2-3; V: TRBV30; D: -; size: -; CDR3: CAWSSGSTDTQYF; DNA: TGTGCCTGGAGTTCCGGGAGCACAGATACGCAGTATTTT
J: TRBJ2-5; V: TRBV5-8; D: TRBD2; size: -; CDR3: CASSTQRTSGIQETQYF; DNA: TGTGCCAGCAGCACCCAAAGGACTAGCGGCATACAAGAGACCCAGTACTTC
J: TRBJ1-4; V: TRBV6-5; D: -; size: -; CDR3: CASSSLTGSRTEKLFF; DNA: TGTGCCAGCAGTTCCCTCACAGGAAGTCGGACTGAAAAACTGTTTTTT
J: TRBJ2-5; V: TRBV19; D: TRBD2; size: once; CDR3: CASSIVLAGGPGQETQYF; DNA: TGTGCCAGTAGTATAGTTCTAGCGGGAGGGCCCGGCCAAGAGACCCAGTACTTC
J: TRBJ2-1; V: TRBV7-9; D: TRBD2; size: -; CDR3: CASSSSGGATNEQFF; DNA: TGTGCCAGCAGCTCAAGCGGGGGGGCTACGAATGAGCAGTTCTTC
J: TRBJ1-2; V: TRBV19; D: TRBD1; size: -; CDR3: CASTPGDRVYGYTF; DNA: TGTGCCAGTACCCCCGGAGACAGGGTCTATGGCTACACCTTC
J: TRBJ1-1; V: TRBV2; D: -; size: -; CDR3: CASGGLMNTEAFF; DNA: TGTGCCAGCGGTGGACTCATGAACACTGAAGCTTTCTTT
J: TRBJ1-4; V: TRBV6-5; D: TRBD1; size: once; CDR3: CASSYSGQGFEKLFF; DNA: TGTGCCAGCAGTTACTCGGGACAGGGATTTGAAAAACTGTTTTTT
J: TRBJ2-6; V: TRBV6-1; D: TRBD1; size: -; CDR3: CASSVGQGVSGANVLTF; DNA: TGTGCCAGCAGTGTTGGACAGGGGGTTTCTGGGGCCAACGTCCTGACTTTC
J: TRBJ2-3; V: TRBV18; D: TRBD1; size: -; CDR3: CASSLLRTGITDTQYF; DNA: TGTGCCAGCTCACTACTAAGGACAGGGATCACAGATACGCAGTATTTT
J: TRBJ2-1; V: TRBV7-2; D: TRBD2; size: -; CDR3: CASSLTGAGGSSYNEQFF; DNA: TGTGCCAGCAGCTTAACGGGCGCGGGGGGCTCCTCCTACAATGAGCAGTTCTTC
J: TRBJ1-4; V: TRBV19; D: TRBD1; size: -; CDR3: CASGAKPNRGAGEKLFF; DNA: TGTGCCAGTGGAGCCAAGCCGAACAGGGGGGCAGGAGAAAAACTGTTTTTT
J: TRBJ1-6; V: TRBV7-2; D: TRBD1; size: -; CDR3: CASSSQGARNSPLHF; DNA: TGTGCCAGCAGTTCCCAGGGGGCTAGGAATTCACCCCTCCACTTT
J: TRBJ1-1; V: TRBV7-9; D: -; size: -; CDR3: CASSLTGIGSFF; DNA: TGTGCCAGCAGCTTAACAGGGATTGGGTCTTTCTTT
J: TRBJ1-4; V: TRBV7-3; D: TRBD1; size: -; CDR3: CASSPLGQVPNEKLFF; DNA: TGTGCCAGCAGCCCTCTGGGACAGGTCCCCAATGAAAAACTGTTTTTT
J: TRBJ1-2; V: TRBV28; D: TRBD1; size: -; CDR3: CASSSGQASFYGYTF; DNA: TGTGCCAGCAGTTCGGGACAGGCGTCTTTCTATGGCTACACCTTC
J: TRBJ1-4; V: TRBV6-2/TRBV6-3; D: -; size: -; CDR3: CASSYSREAILEKLFF; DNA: TGTGCCAGCAGTTACTCGAGGGAGGCTATTTTGGAAAAACTGTTTTTT
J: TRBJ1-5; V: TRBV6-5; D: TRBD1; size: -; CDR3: CARDCRQGGNQPQHF; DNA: TGTGCCAGGGACTGTAGACAGGGAGGCAATCAGCCCCAGCATTTT
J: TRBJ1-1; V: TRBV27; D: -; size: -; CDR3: CASSVTSTLNTEAFF; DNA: TGTGCCAGCAGTGTTACAAGTACGCTTAACACTGAAGCTTTCTTT
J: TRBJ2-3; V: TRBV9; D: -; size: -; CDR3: CASSVGIAASTDTQYF; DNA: TGTGCCAGCAGCGTAGGAATAGCGGCTAGCACAGATACGCAGTATTTT
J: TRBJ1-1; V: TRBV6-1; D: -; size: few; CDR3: CASSEADWYPEAFF; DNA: TGTGCCAGCAGTGAAGCGGACTGGTACCCTGAAGCTTTCTTT
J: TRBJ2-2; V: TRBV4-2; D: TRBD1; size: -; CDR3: CASSQAGPGTARTGELFF; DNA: TGTGCCAGCAGCCAAGCCGGGCCCGGGACAGCGCGGACCGGGGAGCTGTTTTTT
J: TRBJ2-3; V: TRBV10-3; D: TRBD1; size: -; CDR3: CAISEFLRGGGADTQYF; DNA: TGTGCCATCAGTGAGTTCCTTCGAGGGGGCGGAGCAGATACGCAGTATTTT
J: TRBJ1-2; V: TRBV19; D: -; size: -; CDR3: CASSIRRGANYGYTF; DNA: TGTGCCAGTAGTATAAGGAGGGGCGCTAACTATGGCTACACCTTC
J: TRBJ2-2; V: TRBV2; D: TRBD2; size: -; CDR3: CARQRGGPSTNTGELFF; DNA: TGTGCCAGACAACGGGGGGGCCCCTCTACGAACACCGGGGAGCTGTTTTTT
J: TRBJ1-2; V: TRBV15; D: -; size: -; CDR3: CATSRDSRYGYTF; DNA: TGTGCCACCAGCAGAGATAGCCGCTATGGCTACACCTTC
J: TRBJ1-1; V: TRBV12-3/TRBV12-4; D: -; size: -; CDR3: CASRYVNTEAFF; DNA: TGTGCCAGCCGCTACGTGAACACTGAAGCTTTCTTT
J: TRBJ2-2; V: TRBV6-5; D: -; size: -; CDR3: CASSYPGIGELFF; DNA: TGTGCCAGCAGTTATCCGGGGATCGGGGAGCTGTTTTTT
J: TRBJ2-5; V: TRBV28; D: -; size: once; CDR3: CASSSGPRRDPQYF; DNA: TGTGCCAGCAGCTCGGGACCCCGGAGGGATCCCCAGTACTTC
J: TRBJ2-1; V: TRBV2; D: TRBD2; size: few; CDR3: CASGTSGRGYNEQFF; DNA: TGTGCCAGCGGGACTAGCGGGAGAGGCTACAATGAGCAGTTCTTC
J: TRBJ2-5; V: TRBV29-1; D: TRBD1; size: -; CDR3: CSFAGTGGQETQYF; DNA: TGCAGCTTCGCCGGGACAGGGGGACAAGAGACCCAGTACTTC
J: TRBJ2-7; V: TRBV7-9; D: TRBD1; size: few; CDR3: CASSPRQGEAPYEQYF; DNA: TGTGCCAGCAGCCCCCGACAGGGGGAAGCACCGTACGAGCAGTACTTC
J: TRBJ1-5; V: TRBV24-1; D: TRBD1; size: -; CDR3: CATSDATGTGLGQPQHF; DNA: TGTGCCACCAGTGATGCTACTGGGACAGGCTTAGGTCAGCCCCAGCATTTT
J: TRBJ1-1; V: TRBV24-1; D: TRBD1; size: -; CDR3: CATSDSRTGNTEAFF; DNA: TGTGCCACCAGTGATTCCCGGACAGGGAACACTGAAGCTTTCTTT